What follows are 31 T cell receptor beta chains derived from one specimen sequenced in a study of CXCR3-negative and CXCR3-positive naive CD8 T cells. The antigens these receptors bind are not known. Via 5' RACE with UMI labels, TRB cDNA libraries were prepared. Using the 5' RACE reads, TCRdb records one entry per CDR3 protein without DNA. The sample table sets out 6,900 or so distinct CDR3 sequences. The study's findings and limits: In CXCR3-positive naive cells, the TRB CDR3s were more hydrophobic than in CXCR3-negative naive cells.

Specimen: naive CXCR3+ CD8+ T cells from blood. Regarding subset: CD45RO-CCR7+CD27+CD95- naive CD8+ T cells expressing CXCR3 (TNR3+). Source of these receptors: a human donor in good health. Some clones in this sample may be carry-over from other donors' samples.

The rearrangement links TRBV25-1 to TRBJ1-6; the D call from TCRdb, TRBD1, cannot be confirmed without DNA. The CDR3 extends over 16 amino acids. The germline V gene encodes CDR1 MGHDK and CDR2 SYGVNS. The CDR3 reads CASSAQGSSYNSPLHF.

This clonotype registers medium-sized (0.01 to 0.1%) by frequency. The J gene is TRBJ2-1, the V gene TRBV5-6; TCRdb gives TRBD1 as the D gene, but with no DNA this cannot be confirmed. CDR3 length: 16 residues. Germline lookup yields CDR1 SGHDT and CDR2 YYEEEE. The CDR3 loop reads CASSLLAGVPYNEQFF. Using reference TRBV5-6 and TRBJ2-1 for the parts outside the CDR3, the full variable domain is DAGVTQSPTHLIKTRGQQVTLRCSPKSGHDTVSWYQQALGQGPQFIFQYYEEEERQRGNFPDRFSGHQFPNYSSELNVNALLLGDSALYLCASSLLAGVPYNEQFFGPGTRLTVL.

The chain joins TRBV29-1 to TRBJ2-7. Germline V gene sequence: CDR1 SQVTM, CDR2 ANQGSEA. The length of the CDR3 is 13 residues. CDR3 region: CSVREGSSYEQYF.

The chain uses TRBV28 and TRBJ2-7; TCRdb picks TRBD1, but there is no DNA to check that call. The CDR3 runs 14 residues. Germline CDR1 is MDHEN and CDR2 is SYDVKM. CDR3 in amino acids: CASSLGTGGYEQYF.

The chain carries TRBV4-1 and TRBJ1-2; the D call from TCRdb, TRBD1, cannot be confirmed without DNA. This CDR3 comprises 16 residues. Per the germline V gene, CDR1 is MGHRA and CDR2 is YSYEKL. CDR3 residues: CASSQTPGPSNYGYTF.

Considering frequency, this clonotype is medium-sized. V is TRBV29-1 and J is TRBJ2-7. The CDR3 loop spans 11 amino acids. From germline, CDR1 is SQVTM and CDR2 ANQGSEA. CDR3 region: CSVENRYEQYF.

This sequence joins TRBV10-3 and TRBJ2-1; without DNA, the TCRdb call of TRBD2 cannot be checked. Per the germline V gene, CDR1 is ENHRY and CDR2 is SYGVKD. The CDR3 has 19 amino acids. The CDR3 loop reads CAISESGSGGPSSYNEQFF.

The chain is built from TRBV7-9 and TRBJ2-1; the TCRdb D gene call, TRBD2, has no DNA to confirm it. Germline assignment: CDR1 SEHNR and CDR2 FQNEAQ (reference sequence). The CDR3 totals 15 residues. CDR3 loop: CASSSFAGDKNEQFF.

This chain uses TRBV13 with TRBJ1-5; the D gene TCRdb calls, TRBD1, cannot be checked with no DNA. The V gene's germline CDR1 is PRHDT and CDR2 FYEKMQ (reference sequence). The CDR3 contains 14 residues. CDR3: CATHRQGSNQPQHF.

J is TRBJ2-4 and V is TRBV11-2; the D gene TCRdb calls, TRBD2, cannot be checked with no DNA. The CDR3 totals 17 residues. CDR1 SGHAT and CDR2 FQNNGV come from the germline V gene. The CDR3 loop is CASSLGEREGAKNIQYF.

This clonotype is classed as medium-sized (0.01 to 0.1%) by frequency. The chain couples TRBV7-2 to TRBJ2-7; no DNA is available, so the TRBD1 call from TCRdb remains unchecked. The V gene's germline CDR1 is SGHTA and CDR2 FQGNSA. The CDR3 has 15 residues. The CDR3 spells CASSPPRTPSYEQYF.

CDR3 in amino acids: CASSLAGGERFTEAFF. The chain carries TRBV5-1 and TRBJ1-1; TCRdb's assignment of TRBD1 cannot be checked, as there is no DNA. There are 16 residues in the CDR3. CDR1 and CDR2 from the germline V gene are SGHRS and YFSETQ.

The chain employs TRBV7-9 and TRBJ1-1; TCRdb's D call of TRBD1 is untestable without DNA. CDR1 and CDR2 from the germline V gene are SEHNR and FQNEAQ (reference sequence). The CDR3 runs to 14 residues. The CDR3 sequence is CASSLVQGNTEAFF. Complete variable domain (other parts from reference TRBV7-9 and TRBJ1-1): DTGVSQNPRHKITKRGQNVTFRCDPISEHNRLYWYRQTLGQGPEFLTYFQNEAQLEKSRLLSDRFSAERPKGSFSTLEIQRTEQGDSAMYLCASSLVQGNTEAFFGQGTRLTVV.

The chain combines TRBV29-1 with TRBJ2-3. Looked up from germline, CDR1 is SQVTM and CDR2 is ANQGSEA. The CDR3 runs 14 residues. CDR3 region: CSVEGLEISDTQYF.

The chain uses TRBV6-1 and TRBJ2-1; TCRdb lists TRBD2, though no DNA is available to test this call. Looked up from germline, CDR1 is MNHNS and CDR2 is SASEGT. The CDR3 extends over 17 amino acids. CDR3 region: CASSEWLAGDGTDEQFF.

This clonotype is deemed medium-sized by its frequency. The chain is built from TRBV27 and TRBJ1-2; TCRdb proposes TRBD1, but this gene call is untestable without DNA. CDR1 MNHEY and CDR2 SMNVEV come from the germline V gene (reference sequence). The CDR3 spans 15 residues. This CDR3 reads CASSFLGDRPYGYTF.

The rearrangement uses TRBV29-1 and TRBJ1-1. The CDR3 contains 12 residues. CDR1 SQVTM and CDR2 ANQGSEA come from the germline V gene. CDR3: CSVLGLSTEAFF.

This clonotype registers medium-sized by frequency. The rearrangement links TRBV14 to TRBJ1-1. The germline gives CDR1 SGHDN, CDR2 FVKESK. CDR3 length equals 14 residues. The CDR3 spells CASSKGYLVTEAFF.

This clonotype is deemed medium-sized by its frequency. V and J are TRBV29-1 and TRBJ2-5; the TRBD1 assignment by TCRdb is unverifiable without DNA. The CDR3 is 12 residues long. The germline CDR1 and CDR2 sequences are SQVTM and ANQGSEA. The CDR3 here is CSVERGLETQYF.

This clonotype counts as medium-sized (0.01 to 0.1%) by frequency. The chain carries TRBV28 and TRBJ2-1; TCRdb outputs TRBD1, but without DNA this stays unchecked. Germline values: CDR1 MDHEN, CDR2 SYDVKM. The CDR3 runs to 14 residues. The CDR3 reads CASSFPGAYNEQFF.

V and J are TRBV6-5 and TRBJ2-3; TCRdb's D gene call, TRBD2, goes unchecked for lack of DNA. Germline CDR1 reads MNHEY; CDR2 reads SVGAGI. The CDR3 runs 15 residues. This chain's CDR3 is CASRSLAGSADTQYF.

This sequence joins TRBV10-2 and TRBJ2-3; TCRdb proposes TRBD2, but this gene call is untestable without DNA. Per the germline V gene, CDR1 is WSHSY and CDR2 is SAAADI. The CDR3 is 15 residues long. The CDR3 sequence is CASSEVFSGTDTQYF.

The rearrangement joins TRBV4-3 to TRBJ1-1. Germline V gives CDR1 LGHNA, CDR2 YSLEER. The CDR3 sequence is 17 residues long. CDR3 residues: CASSQSLLAAGGTEAFF.

By frequency, this clonotype registers medium-sized. This chain uses TRBV6-1 with TRBJ2-7; TCRdb reports TRBD1, a call that lacks DNA to check it against. CDR1 is MNHNS and CDR2 is SASEGT in the germline V gene. The CDR3 is 15 amino acids. CDR3 loop: CASSESGQGSYEQYF.

The V gene is TRBV11-2, the J gene TRBJ2-7; lacking DNA, the TRBD2 call made by TCRdb goes unchecked. The CDR3 is made up of 15 amino acids. The V gene's germline CDR1 is SGHAT and CDR2 FQNNGV. This chain's CDR3 is CASSFGTSGFYEQYF.

By frequency, this clonotype is medium-sized (0.01 to 0.1%). The chain combines TRBV12-5 with TRBJ2-7; TCRdb reports TRBD2, a call that lacks DNA to check it against. CDR1 is LGHNT, CDR2 FRNRAP, per germline. This CDR3 is 15 amino acids long. The CDR3 spells CASGWTSGGTYEQYF.

This chain connects TRBV12-3 or TRBV12-4 to TRBJ1-2; TCRdb's D call of TRBD1 is untestable without DNA. CDR3 length equals 13 residues. Here the CDR3 reads CASNSGDRGGYTF.

V gene TRBV28 combines with J gene TRBJ2-7; TCRdb outputs TRBD1, but without DNA this stays unchecked. This CDR3 comprises 13 residues. CDR1 and CDR2 from the germline V gene are MDHEN and SYDVKM. CDR3 residues: CASSFFTGYEQYF. Supplemented by reference TRBV28 and TRBJ2-7, the full variable domain reads DVKVTQSSRYLVKRTGEKVFLECVQDMDHENMFWYRQDPGLGLRLIYFSYDVKMKEKGDIPEGYSVSREKKERFSLILESASTNQTSMYLCASSFFTGYEQYFGPGTRLTVT.

This clonotype ranks as medium-sized in terms of frequency. The chain combines TRBV10-2 with TRBJ2-7; lacking DNA, the TRBD1 call made by TCRdb goes unchecked. Germline V gene data show CDR1 as WSHSY and CDR2 as SAAADI. This CDR3 contains 16 residues. CDR3 protein: CASSGAPDRVAYEQYF.

Frequency places this clonotype as medium-sized. The chain couples TRBV10-1 to TRBJ1-5. The CDR3 is 13 residues long. CDR1 is WNHNN, CDR2 SYGVQD, per germline (reference sequence). CDR3 residues: CASSEKWGQPQHF.

This clonotype is labeled medium-sized (0.01 to 0.1%) based on frequency. The genes are TRBV25-1 and TRBJ2-2; TCRdb names TRBD1, which stays unverified in the absence of DNA. The length of the CDR3 is 15 residues. The V gene's germline CDR1 is MGHDK and CDR2 SYGVNS. CDR3 amino acids: CASSGWQGIAGELFF.